This T cell receptor (beta chain) emerged from a study of blood T cell repertoires in COVID-19. Overall study context: In each case, the material was cDNA or gDNA derived from T cells, B-cell-depleted T cells, or PBMCs.

The germline CDR1 and CDR2 sequences are LGHNA and YSLEER. This CDR3 is 14 amino acids long. V was pared by 0 bases and J by 14 bases, with 14 bases between. Measured with immunoSEQ multiplex PCR; TCRdb has only the in-frame clones, and not every one. In the table there are over 10,000 clones, roughly 84% of which are singletons. The rearrangement joins TRBV4-3 to TRBJ1-6; no firm D call. The sample consisted of peripheral blood. This receptor was identified in a human donor in a cohort sampled during active COVID-19. The DNA for the CDR3 is TGCGCCAGCAGCCAAGATCTTGTCTACTCGGCCCTCCACTTT. The encoded protein is CASSQDLVYSALHF.